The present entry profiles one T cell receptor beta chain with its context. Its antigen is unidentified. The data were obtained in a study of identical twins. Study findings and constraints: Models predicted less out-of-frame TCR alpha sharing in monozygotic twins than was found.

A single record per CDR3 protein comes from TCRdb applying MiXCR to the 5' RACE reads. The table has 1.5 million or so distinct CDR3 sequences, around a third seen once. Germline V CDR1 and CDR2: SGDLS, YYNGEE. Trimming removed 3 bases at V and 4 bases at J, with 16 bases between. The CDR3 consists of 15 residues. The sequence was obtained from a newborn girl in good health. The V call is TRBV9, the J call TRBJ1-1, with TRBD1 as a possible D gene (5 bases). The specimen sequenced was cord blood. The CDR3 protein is CASSGTGRPATEAFF. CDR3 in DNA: TGTGCCAGCAGCGGGACGGGACGGCCGGCCACTGAAGCTTTCTTT.